These 27 T cell receptor beta chains were all obtained from the same sample, sequenced in a study of shared clonotypes between healthy human individuals. TCRdb keeps only in-frame clones here, not all; method: immunoSEQ multiplex PCR. This table holds some 360,000 clones, more than 60% found once. The sequenced material came from memory CD4+ T cells sorted from blood. Subset given: CD45RA-negative fraction. The receptors here all came from a man under 40 in good health.

The rearrangement links TRBV27 to TRBJ2-7, with 8 bases fitting TRBD1. CDR3 length: 15 amino acids. V lost 5 bases and J lost 9; bases outside the gene matches: 15. Germline-derived CDR1 and CDR2 are MNHEY and SMNVEV (reference sequence). The DNA for the CDR3 is TGTGCCAGCAGTCCCCGGACAGGGTCCAGTCGCCGGCAGTACTTC. This codes for CASSPRTGSSRRQYF.

The V and J genes are TRBV25-1 and TRBJ2-6; 8 bases are shared with TRBD2. V lost 2 bases to trimming and J lost 4 bases; unmatched junction nucleotides: 10. CDR1 and CDR2 (germline): MGHDK, SYGVNS. The CDR3 contains 18 residues. The CDR3 spells CASSEAGTRVAGANVLTF. CDR3 in DNA: TGTGCCAGCAGTGAAGCCGGGACTAGAGTTGCCGGGGCCAACGTCCTGACTTTC.

This chain connects TRBV7-7 to TRBJ2-2, with D hard to call. This CDR3 comprises 13 residues. V was shortened by 1 base and J by 7 bases, with 7 bases between the two germline ends. CDR1 is SSHAT, CDR2 FNYEAQ, per germline (reference sequence). In nucleotides, the CDR3 is TGTGCCAGCAGCTTAGTAGAATACGGGGAGCTGTTTTTT. Encoded protein: CASSLVEYGELFF.

The V and J genes are TRBV5-4 and TRBJ2-5, with 8 bases lining up with TRBD2. The CDR3 runs to 14 residues. Trimming took 4 bases from V and 4 from J; bases not matched to a gene: 6. Per the germline V gene, CDR1 is SGHNT and CDR2 is YYREEE (reference sequence). The DNA of the CDR3 is TGTGCCAGCAGCGCAACTAGCGGTGCAGAGACCCAGTACTTC. Residues: CASSATSGAETQYF.

This chain links TRBV7-9 with TRBJ2-1; D gene uncertain. Germline values: CDR1 SEHNR, CDR2 FQNEAQ (reference sequence). The CDR3 covers 13 residues. V was clipped by 4 bases and J by 5 bases, with 9 bases between them. The CDR3 loop reads CASSSGPHNEQFF. The CDR3 nucleotides read TGTGCCAGCAGCTCAGGACCACACAATGAGCAGTTCTTC. Full variable domain (rest looked up from reference TRBV7-9 and TRBJ2-1): DTGVSQNPRHKITKRGQNVTFRCDPISEHNRLYWYRQTLGQGPEFLTYFQNEAQLEKSRLLSDRFSAERPKGSFSTLEIQRTEQGDSAMYLCASSSGPHNEQFFGPGTRLTVL.

This chain connects TRBV2 to TRBJ1-2; D gene unclear. The CDR3 contains 12 residues. Germline V gene lookup returns CDR1 SNHLY and CDR2 FYNNEI. V was pared by 3 bases and J by 3 bases, with 5 bases between. The chain's CDR3 is CASSDTHYGYTF. CDR3 sequence (DNA): TGTGCCAGCAGTGACACTCACTATGGCTACACCTTC.

The chain uses TRBV11-2 and TRBJ2-7; the D is unclear. Germline CDR1 is SGHAT and CDR2 is FQNNGV. V lost 4 bases and J 1 base, leaving 8 bases between the germline ends. The CDR3 sequence is 13 residues long. The CDR3 DNA reads TGTGCCAGCAGCTCGACAAGATCCTACGAGCAGTACTTC. As protein: CASSSTRSYEQYF.

In this sample, this clone turned up once. The J gene is TRBJ2-1, the V gene TRBV5-1; no reliable D call. From germline, CDR1 is SGHRS and CDR2 YFSETQ. V lost 0 bases and J lost 7, with 8 bases in between. The CDR3 is made up of 13 amino acids. In DNA form, the CDR3 reads TGCGCCAGCAGCTTGGTTACCGTGAATGAGCAGTTCTTC. Amino acids: CASSLVTVNEQFF.

The chain has TRBV4-3 and TRBJ2-7; 7 bases map to TRBD2. The length of the CDR3 is 14 residues. J gave up 4 bases and V 1 base, and 4 bases lay outside the gene matches. Germline lookup yields CDR1 LGHNA and CDR2 YSLEER. CDR3 DNA sequence: TGCGCCAGCAGCCAAGCTAGCGGCGGTTACGAGCAGTACTTC. This translates into CASSQASGGYEQYF.

CDR3: CASSPVRQLYNEQFF. Here the CDR3 DNA reads TGTGCCAGCTCACCAGTGAGACAGCTTTACAATGAGCAGTTCTTC. This chain connects TRBV18 to TRBJ2-1; possibly TRBD1 for D (5 bases). In germline, CDR1 is KGHSH, CDR2 LQKENI. Between the trimmed V and J ends, which lost 2 bases and 4 bases, there was a span of 12 bases. The CDR3 is 15 amino acids.

This chain links TRBV20-1 with TRBJ2-7; no reliable D call. CDR3 length: 10 amino acids. Germline V gene data show CDR1 as DFQATT and CDR2 as SNEGSKA (reference sequence). V lost 6 bases, J lost 0 bases, and 3 bases lay in between. The CDR3 bases are TGCAGTGCCTACTCCTACGAGCAGTACTTC. It translates to CSAYSYEQYF.

The chain carries TRBV2 and TRBJ1-5; D is unresolved. CDR3 length: 13 amino acids. Looked up from germline, CDR1 is SNHLY and CDR2 is FYNNEI. V dropped 1 base and J dropped 9 bases, with 10 bases sitting between them. CDR3 protein: CASSEDVRGPQHF. The CDR3 DNA follows: TGTGCCAGCAGTGAAGACGTACGGGGGCCCCAGCATTTT.

In the case of this clone: This CDR3 is also generated by other DNA sequences in the sample. This CDR3 is CASSPGTAYTQYF. The CDR3 DNA follows: TGTGCCAGCAGTCCCGGGACAGCCTATACGCAGTATTTT. The chain combines TRBV7-9 with TRBJ2-3; 7 nucleotides agree with TRBD1. The CDR3 is 13 residues long. Germline-derived CDR1 and CDR2 are SEHNR and FQNEAQ (reference sequence). The trim removed 6 bases at V and 7 bases at J, leaving 7 bases unmatched.

The chain carries TRBV10-2 and TRBJ2-1, with 12 bases fitting TRBD2. After removal of 2 bases from V and 8 bases from J, the junction contained 7 bases not matched to a gene. The germline CDR1 and CDR2 sequences are WSHSY and SAAADI. The CDR3 totals 16 residues. For the CDR3, the DNA is TGCGCCAGCAGTGAGGCTAGCGGGAGGGCGTTCGATGAGCAGTTCTTC. Residues: CASSEASGRAFDEQFF.

CDR3 coding DNA: TGCGCCAGCAGCCCGAAAAGCCTAATGGACAGGGGGCGCATCTATGGCTACACCTTC. Translated, it gives CASSPKSLMDRGRIYGYTF. The V gene is TRBV4-3, the J gene TRBJ1-2, with 11 bases fitting TRBD1. Germline CDR1 reads LGHNA; CDR2 reads YSLEER. V trimming: 4 bases; J trimming: 4 bases; junction bases outside the gene matches: 17. The CDR3 is 19 residues long.

The chain combines TRBV5-1 with TRBJ2-1; D unclear. The CDR3 length is 12 residues. CDR1 is SGHRS, CDR2 YFSETQ, per germline. Trimming stripped 0 bases from V and 7 bases from J, with 5 bases between. The CDR3 region has the DNA TGCGCCAGCAGCTTGGGAGTTAATGAGCAGTTCTTC. Translation gives CASSLGVNEQFF.

The chain links TRBV7-9 to TRBJ2-7, with D possibly being TRBD2 (6 bases). The V end lost 3 bases, the J end lost 8 bases, and 8 bases lay between the germline ends. The CDR3 covers 11 residues. The germline CDR1 and CDR2 sequences are SEHNR and FQNEAQ (reference sequence). The CDR3 DNA sequence: TGTGCCAGCAGCTTGGGGGGAAAGCAGTACTTC. The encoded protein is CASSLGGKQYF.

The J gene is TRBJ1-4, the V gene TRBV21-1. TRBV21-1 is a known pseudogene. The CDR3 sequence is 13 residues long. Here the CDR3 reads CASKSENNEKLFF. CDR3 coding DNA: TGTGCCTCTAAATCGGAGAACAATGAAAAACTGTTTTTT.

This clone was counted a few times. V gene TRBV5-5 combines with J gene TRBJ2-3; D unresolved. V lost 0 bases, J lost 6 bases, and 8 bases lay in between. Germline V gene lookup returns CDR1 SGHKS and CDR2 YYEKEE (reference sequence). This CDR3 has 13 amino acids. The CDR3 sequence: CASSLVGDDTQYF. The CDR3 DNA reads as TGTGCCAGCAGCTTGGTGGGTGACGATACGCAGTATTTT.

The V call is TRBV25-1, the J call TRBJ1-2, with D possibly TRBD1 on 5 matching bases. The CDR3 is made up of 15 amino acids. Trimming took off 8 bases at V and 3 bases at J, with 19 bases between the two ends. Germline V gene data show CDR1 as MGHDK and CDR2 as SYGVNS. The CDR3 loop is CASRVGTGGDYGYTF. CDR3 DNA: TGTGCCAGCCGAGTGGGCACCGGGGGAGACTATGGCTACACCTTC.

The chain combines TRBV7-3 with TRBJ2-1, with 8 bases matching TRBD2. This CDR3 has 15 amino acids. Trimming at V came to 1 base and at J to 6 bases, leaving 5 bases not matched to a gene. CDR1 and CDR2 from the germline V gene are SGHTA and FQGTGA. Written as DNA, the CDR3 is TGTGCCAGCAGCTTAAGTCCGGGAGGGCCCAATGAGCAGTTCTTC. Amino acids: CASSLSPGGPNEQFF.

The chain uses TRBV10-3 and TRBJ2-7; 7 bases are shared with TRBD2. V dropped 6 bases and J dropped 3; count of bases not matched to a gene: 11. CDR1 is ENHRY and CDR2 is SYGVKD in the germline V gene. The CDR3 runs 15 residues. The CDR3 sequence is CAIRTERGGLYEQYF. The CDR3 bases are TGTGCCATCAGGACCGAGCGGGGAGGTCTCTACGAGCAGTACTTC.

The rearrangement links TRBV7-8 to TRBJ2-7, with 9 bases lining up with TRBD1. V trimming: 1 base; J trimming: 4 bases; junction bases outside the gene matches: 2. This CDR3 contains 14 residues. Germline-derived CDR1 and CDR2 are SGHVS and FQNEAQ. For the CDR3, the DNA is TGTGCCAGCAGCTTAGGGGACAGGGTGTACGAGCAGTACTTC. Its translation: CASSLGDRVYEQYF.

The chain recombines TRBV6-1 with TRBJ1-5; D ambiguous. CDR1 is MNHNS, CDR2 SASEGT, per germline. The V gene lost 6 bases and the J gene lost 8 bases, with 14 bases spanning the gap. This CDR3 has 13 amino acids. CDR3 DNA sequence: TGTGCCAGCAGGGGAACAGAGAGAGAGCCCCAGCATTTT. This encodes CASRGTEREPQHF.

V and J are TRBV7-6 and TRBJ2-5; D is uncertain. Between the trimmed V and J ends, which lost 0 bases and 1 base, there was a span of 0 bases. Per germline, CDR1 SGHVS and CDR2 FNYEAQ. CDR3 length: 12 amino acids. CDR3 sequence reads: CASSLAQETQYF. The CDR3 DNA follows: TGTGCCAGCAGCTTAGCCCAAGAGACCCAGTACTTC.

In the case of this clone: One end of the junction is discordant with germline, which a read error may explain. The J gene is TRBJ1-5, the V gene TRBV6-1; D uncertain. There are 13 residues in the CDR3. Germline V gene data show CDR1 as MNHNS and CDR2 as SASEGT. CDR3 in DNA: TGTGCCAGCAGGGAAGGAAGAGGTCAGCCCCAGCATTTT. Residues: CASREGRGQPQHF.

The chain combines TRBV7-2 with TRBJ2-1; no definite D call. V was clipped by 1 base and J by 8 bases, with 12 bases between them. The CDR3 length is 14 residues. The V gene's germline CDR1 is SGHTA and CDR2 FQGNSA. Here the CDR3 DNA reads TGTGCCAGCAGCTTAGTGGCTAGTTCCCATGAGCAGTTCTTC. Its protein is CASSLVASSHEQFF.